This passage covers 30 T cell receptor beta chains from one sample sequenced in a study of T-cell reconstitution after alpha-beta-depleted transplantation in children. Unique molecular identifiers were incorporated into the prepared TCRbeta library. TCRdb re-called the PCR reads through MiXCR, storing one row per CDR3 protein. The data hold fewer than 550,000 distinct CDR3 sequences, with about 10% observed a single time. Sequencing was performed on PBMCs, taken before TCRalphabeta/CD19-depleted stem cell transplant. Source of these receptors: a child aged 2 to 15 with inherited bone marrow failure, due to receive a stem cell transplant.

This clonotype was seen many times. The rearrangement links TRBV2 to TRBJ2-5; TRBD2 agrees at 8 bases. Germline values: CDR1 SNHLY, CDR2 FYNNEI. The junction had 4 bases not matched to a gene; V was cut back by 6 bases and J by 1 base. CDR3 length equals 14 residues. CDR3 residues: CASRATSGQETQYF. The CDR3 DNA reads TGTGCCAGCAGAGCAACTAGCGGCCAAGAGACCCAGTACTTC.

This clonotype appeared a few times. The genes are TRBV20-1 and TRBJ2-5, with D perhaps matching TRBD2 (6 bases). Trimming took 5 bases from V and 3 from J, leaving 19 bases between them. The CDR3 extends over 15 amino acids. CDR1 and CDR2 (germline): DFQATT, SNEGSKA (reference sequence). DNA of the CDR3: TGCAGTGCTTCCGGCAACCTCGGCGGGGAAGAGACCCAGTACTTC. Translating gives CSASGNLGGEETQYF.

This clonotype was counted many times. This chain connects TRBV4-2 to TRBJ2-5, with 7 bases matching TRBD2. This CDR3 comprises 17 residues. V was pared by 0 bases and J by 5 bases, with 12 bases of the junction left unmatched. Germline CDR1 reads LGHNA; CDR2 reads YNFKEQ. The CDR3 spells CASSQDAPAGVSETQYF. CDR3 sequence (DNA): TGTGCCAGCAGCCAAGATGCCCCCGCGGGAGTCAGTGAGACCCAGTACTTC.

The chain recombines TRBV25-1 with TRBJ2-5, with a weak D call TRBD2 (6 bases). The V and J ends lost 4 bases and 4 bases respectively, with 10 bases between them. This CDR3 contains 13 residues. The germline CDR1 and CDR2 sequences are MGHDK and SYGVNS. CDR3 DNA sequence: TGTGCCAGCAGTGTTGGAGGGAGAGAGACCCAGTACTTC. It specifies CASSVGGRETQYF.

This clonotype occurred many times. The V and J genes are TRBV10-1 and TRBJ2-5; 9 positions agree with TRBD2. The CDR3 has 19 amino acids. Germline V gene sequence: CDR1 WNHNN, CDR2 SYGVQD (reference sequence). V shed 0 bases and J 1 base; nucleotides not matched to a gene: 12. The CDR3 sequence: CASSESGIAGAELQETQYF. CDR3 bases: TGCGCCAGCAGTGAGTCGGGGATAGCGGGGGCAGAACTCCAAGAGACCCAGTACTTC.

This clonotype has at least ten counts. This chain links TRBV6-2 or TRBV6-3 with TRBJ2-1; 8 bases are a match to TRBD2. Unmatched junction bases numbered 2, after V lost 2 bases and J lost 11 bases. From germline, CDR1 is MNHEY and CDR2 SVGEGT. This CDR3 contains 12 residues. The CDR3 spells CASSYVAGKQFF. As DNA, the CDR3 is TGTGCCAGCAGTTACGTAGCGGGGAAGCAGTTCTTC.

This clonotype has at least ten counts. A much larger clone differs from this one at a single base, so this may be a read error. This rearrangement joins TRBV7-8 to TRBJ2-7; TRBD1 is a possible D gene (6 bases). CDR3 length: 13 residues. Germline V lookup: CDR1 SGHVS, CDR2 FQNEAQ. The CDR3: CASSLGHGYEQYF. The CDR3 DNA is TGCGCCAGCAGCTTGGGACACGGCTACGAGCAGTACTTC.

This clonotype was picked up many times. This rearrangement joins TRBV28 to TRBJ2-5, with 14 bases identical to TRBD2. This CDR3 is 18 amino acids long. Germline CDR1 and CDR2: MDHEN and SYDVKM. Trimming at V came to 3 bases and at J to 5 bases, leaving 11 bases not matched to a gene. The CDR3 DNA reads TGTGCCAGCAGTTTGGCGGTCGGGACTAGCGGGAGTGTGGAGACCCAGTACTTC. This encodes CASSLAVGTSGSVETQYF. Full variable domain (outside the CDR3, taken from reference TRBV28 and TRBJ2-5): DVKVTQSSRYLVKRTGEKVFLECVQDMDHENMFWYRQDPGLGLRLIYFSYDVKMKEKGDIPEGYSVSREKKERFSLILESASTNQTSMYLCASSLAVGTSGSVETQYFGPGTRLLVL.

This clonotype was observed at least ten times. The V gene is TRBV3-1, the J gene TRBJ1-6; D might be TRBD1 (5 bases). V was pared by 0 bases and J by 10 bases, with 7 bases between. The CDR3 consists of 13 residues. CDR1 is LGHDT and CDR2 is YNNKEL in the germline V gene (reference sequence). Here the CDR3 DNA reads TGTGCCAGCAGCCAAGATGACAGCTCACCCCTCCACTTT. Translation: CASSQDDSSPLHF.

This clonotype was seen a few times. The chain employs TRBV19 and TRBJ1-2; a possible D gene is TRBD1 (6 bases). Germline CDR1 is LNHDA and CDR2 is SQIVND (reference sequence). V dropped 3 bases and J dropped 4 bases, with 12 bases sitting between them. This CDR3 has 14 residues. CDR3 residues: CASSISTGAYGYTF. The CDR3 region has the DNA TGTGCCAGTAGTATTTCGACAGGAGCCTATGGCTACACCTTC.

This clonotype was recorded a few times. The chain carries TRBV20-1 and TRBJ1-5; a weak D match, TRBD1 (5 bases). The CDR3 totals 14 residues. Germline V gives CDR1 DFQATT, CDR2 SNEGSKA (reference sequence). V was cut by 6 bases and J by 4 bases, with 16 bases left in between. The CDR3 reads CSAAGWAGNQPQHF. The DNA for the CDR3 is TGCAGTGCAGCGGGATGGGCAGGGAATCAGCCCCAGCATTTT.

Many counts were recorded for this clonotype. The rearrangement uses TRBV20-1 and TRBJ1-2, with 11 bases aligning to TRBD1. This CDR3 has 13 residues. Germline V gives CDR1 DFQATT, CDR2 SNEGSKA (reference sequence). Germline trimming cut 5 bases from V and 3 bases from J; bases unmatched to any gene: 2. CDR3: CSAPDRGHYGYTF. CDR3 sequence (DNA): TGCAGTGCTCCGGACAGGGGGCACTATGGCTACACCTTC.

Comment on this clonotype: This sequence may be a read error, since a much larger clone differs from it by one base. No conserved phenylalanine or tryptophan ends this CDR3, so it is likely a read error. The chain combines TRBV7-9 with TRBJ2-7; the match to TRBD2 covers 11 bases. The J segment lost 6 bases and the V segment lost 5 bases, leaving 6 bases of the junction unmatched. The CDR3 totals 14 residues. The germline V gene encodes CDR1 SEHNR and CDR2 FQNEAQ (reference sequence). CDR3 sequence reads: CASSGLAGTSEQYS. In DNA form, the CDR3 reads TGTGCCAGCAGCGGACTAGCGGGTACCTCCGAGCAGTACTCC.

Ten or more counts support this clonotype. The chain recombines TRBV7-9 with TRBJ1-5; D gene unclear. This CDR3 has 12 residues. The V end lost 2 bases, the J end lost 5 bases, and 4 bases lay between the germline ends. Germline V gene sequence: CDR1 SEHNR, CDR2 FQNEAQ (reference sequence). The CDR3 sequence is CASSLTDQPQHF. CDR3 in DNA: TGTGCCAGCAGCTTAACAGATCAGCCCCAGCATTTT.

This clonotype has a count of ten or more. The rearrangement uses TRBV12-3 or TRBV12-4 and TRBJ2-1, with no clear D. V lost 7 bases, J lost 0 bases, and 10 bases lay in between. The CDR3 is 14 residues long. CDR3 sequence reads: CASNSLSSYNEQFF. CDR3 nucleotides: TGTGCCAGCAATTCGCTGAGCTCCTACAATGAGCAGTTCTTC.

In its sample, this clonotype was seen many times. J is TRBJ2-7 and V is TRBV4-3, with 7 bases fitting TRBD1. Germline CDR1 is LGHNA and CDR2 is YSLEER. The CDR3 contains 15 residues. J lost 2 bases, V lost 4 bases, and 8 bases had no gene match. CDR3 amino acids: CASSPGEGAPYEQYF. As DNA, the CDR3 is TGCGCCAGCAGCCCAGGAGAGGGGGCCCCCTACGAGCAGTACTTC.

This clonotype occurred a few times. The chain recombines TRBV29-1 with TRBJ2-1; 9 bases are a match to TRBD2. V dropped 2 bases and J dropped 3; count of bases not matched to a gene: 2. The length of the CDR3 is 14 residues. Germline V gives CDR1 SQVTM, CDR2 ANQGSEA. CDR3 loop: CSVEPTSGYNEQFF. The CDR3, as DNA: TGCAGCGTTGAACCGACTAGCGGCTACAATGAGCAGTTCTTC.

This clonotype came up many times. The chain combines TRBV5-1 with TRBJ2-1; D is perhaps TRBD2 (6 bases). Germline V gene data show CDR1 as SGHRS and CDR2 as YFSETQ. Trimming removed 0 bases at V and 4 bases at J, with 8 bases between. This CDR3 region has 14 residues. CDR3 in amino acids: CASSLVEGYNEQFF. For the CDR3, the DNA is TGCGCCAGCAGCTTGGTGGAGGGATACAATGAGCAGTTCTTC.

Many counts were recorded for this clonotype. CDR3 amino acids: CASSATSGRYNEQFF. CDR3 nucleotides: TGCGCCAGCAGTGCGACTAGCGGGAGGTACAATGAGCAGTTCTTC. The chain recombines TRBV10-1 with TRBJ2-1; TRBD2 agrees at 13 bases. The CDR3 consists of 15 residues. The V gene end was trimmed by 4 bases and the J gene end by 4 bases; junction bases not matched to a gene: 1. Germline CDR1 is WNHNN and CDR2 is SYGVQD (reference sequence).

The J gene is TRBJ2-7, the V gene TRBV4-1; 7 bases are shared with TRBD1. V lost 1 base and J lost 6; bases outside the gene matches: 9. The length of the CDR3 is 15 residues. Germline CDR1 and CDR2: MGHRA and YSYEKL. CDR3: CASSQVRGLTGEQYF. The CDR3 nucleotides are TGCGCCAGCAGCCAAGTGAGGGGGCTCACTGGCGAGCAGTACTTC.

The V and J genes are TRBV7-2 and TRBJ1-3, with 9 bases matching TRBD1. The length of the CDR3 is 15 residues. J lost 3 bases, V lost 5 bases, and 5 bases had no gene match. Germline CDR1 reads SGHTA; CDR2 reads FQGNSA. The CDR3 sequence: CASSPDRGIGNTIYF. The CDR3 DNA reads TGTGCCAGCAGCCCGGACAGGGGAATTGGAAACACCATATATTTT. Looking up the rest from reference TRBV7-2 and TRBJ1-3 gives the full variable domain: GAGVSQSPSNKVTEKGKDVELRCDPISGHTALYWYRQSLGQGLEFLIYFQGNSAPDKSGLPSDRFSAERTGGSVSTLTIQRTQQEDSAVYLCASSPDRGIGNTIYFGEGSWLTVV.

This clonotype has a count of ten or more. The V gene is TRBV4-3, the J gene TRBJ1-2; the D gene is possibly TRBD1 (5 bases). This CDR3 spans 15 amino acids. The germline V gene encodes CDR1 LGHNA and CDR2 YSLEER. Trimming took off 4 bases at V and 6 bases at J, with 18 bases between the two ends. The CDR3 loop is CASSRSPGVPDGYTF. DNA for the CDR3: TGCGCCAGCAGCCGCAGCCCGGGGGTCCCGGATGGCTACACCTTC.

This clonotype was detected ten times or more. The chain employs TRBV4-3 and TRBJ2-7; 10 bases map to TRBD2. The CDR3 is made up of 20 amino acids. V shed 0 bases and J 0 bases; nucleotides not matched to a gene: 14. Germline values: CDR1 LGHNA, CDR2 YSLEER. CDR3 sequence (DNA): TGCGCCAGCAGCCAAGAGGGGGGCCTAGCGGGAGCTATCAGCTCCTACGAGCAGTACTTC. Translating it yields CASSQEGGLAGAISSYEQYF.

This clonotype was seen ten or more times. The V call is TRBV15, the J call TRBJ2-7, with TRBD2 as a possible D gene (6 bases). The CDR3 loop spans 16 amino acids. V was shortened by 6 bases and J by 0 bases, with 18 bases between the two germline ends. Germline CDR1 is LNHNV and CDR2 is YYDKDF (reference sequence). CDR3 protein: CATSKHRQAGSYEQYF. Written as DNA, the CDR3 is TGTGCCACCAGTAAGCACCGACAAGCGGGCTCCTACGAGCAGTACTTC.

This clonotype occurred many times. This sequence joins TRBV4-3 and TRBJ1-4; D possibly corresponds to TRBD1 (5 bases). Germline V gene sequence: CDR1 LGHNA, CDR2 YSLEER. This CDR3 is 19 amino acids long. Trimming removed 0 bases from V and 4 bases from J, with 21 bases in between. The CDR3 nucleotides are TGCGCCAGCAGCCAAGATCCATGGGGGTTCGGAGGGTTTAATGAAAAACTGTTTTTT. Translation gives CASSQDPWGFGGFNEKLFF.

This clonotype has only a few counts. The J gene is TRBJ2-2, the V gene TRBV30, with TRBD1 matching over 7 bases. Germline assignment: CDR1 GTSNPN and CDR2 SVGIG (reference sequence). The CDR3 runs to 13 residues. V gave up 3 bases and J gave up 5 bases; unmatched junction bases: 3. The CDR3 loop reads CAWRHRGTGELFF. CDR3 nucleotide sequence: TGTGCCTGGAGACACAGGGGAACCGGGGAGCTGTTTTTT.

This rearrangement joins TRBV6-5 to TRBJ2-2; maybe TRBD1 (6 bases). Germline CDR1 is MNHEY and CDR2 is SVGAGI. This CDR3 region has 17 residues. Between the trimmed V and J ends, which lost 4 bases and 6 bases, there was a span of 21 bases. The CDR3 DNA follows: TGTGCCAGCAGTTTTGACAGGTCATTCGATCCTGCCGGGGAGCTGTTTTTT. It specifies CASSFDRSFDPAGELFF.

This clonotype was detected ten times or more. The V and J genes are TRBV6-5 and TRBJ2-5, with TRBD2 identical over 8 bases. The CDR3 extends over 16 amino acids. Germline CDR1 reads MNHEY; CDR2 reads SVGAGI. Trimming removed 2 bases from V and 1 base from J; junction bases left unmatched: 6. CDR3 bases: TGTGCCAGCAGTTACCAGTTGGCGGGAGGCCAAGAGACCCAGTACTTC. It is translated as CASSYQLAGGQETQYF.

This clonotype was observed at least ten times. The rearrangement uses TRBV11-1 and TRBJ2-7, with 9 bases lining up with TRBD1. Germline CDR1 SGHAT, CDR2 FQDESV (reference sequence). CDR3 length equals 16 residues. The V and J ends lost 4 bases and 3 bases, in that order; junction bases with no gene match: 10. The CDR3 here is CASSSFLGTGFYEQYF. In DNA, the CDR3 is TGTGCCAGCAGCTCCTTCTTAGGGACAGGGTTCTACGAGCAGTACTTC.

V gene TRBV19 combines with J gene TRBJ2-3; no clear D gene. Germline assignment: CDR1 LNHDA and CDR2 SQIVND (reference sequence). Trimming cost V 4 bases and J 4 bases, with 9 bases left between them. This CDR3 is 13 amino acids long. CDR3 region: CASSTVSADTQYF. In DNA form, the CDR3 reads TGTGCCAGTAGTACAGTAAGCGCAGATACGCAGTATTTT. The whole variable domain, filled in from reference TRBV19 and TRBJ2-3, reads DGGITQSPKYLFRKEGQNVTLSCEQNLNHDAMYWYRQDPGQGLRLIYYSQIVNDFQKGDIAEGYSVSREKKESFPLTVTSAQKNPTAFYLCASSTVSADTQYFGPGTRLTVL.